Presented here are 22 T cell receptor beta chains from one specimen sequenced in a study of T-cell memory formation after mild COVID-19. TCRdb passed the 5' RACE reads through MiXCR, listing each CDR3 protein once. The sample holds 300,000 to 350,000 distinct CDR3 sequences, 15% to 20% seen once. Material for sequencing was PBMCs or a T cell subset sorted from them (not recorded which). These TCRs come from a man younger than 35 who had mild COVID-19 (a few samples of this study predate the infection). Cell type and time point are not known.

The V gene is TRBV7-9, the J gene TRBJ2-1; 8 nucleotides line up with TRBD2. Germline CDR1 is SEHNR and CDR2 is FQNEAQ (reference sequence). The CDR3 is 15 residues long. Losses at the gene ends were 2 bases for V and 10 bases for J; bases not matched to a gene: 10. Here the CDR3 reads CASSLTSGGPGEQFF. CDR3 sequence (DNA): TGTGCCAGCAGCTTAACGAGCGGGGGCCCCGGGGAGCAGTTCTTC.

This clonotype turned up a few times. This chain joins TRBV20-1 and TRBJ2-2; D call uncertain. Between the trimmed V and J ends, which lost 5 bases and 8 bases, there was a span of 15 bases. Germline CDR1 is DFQATT and CDR2 is SNEGSKA (reference sequence). The CDR3 is 13 amino acids. The CDR3 nucleotides are TGCAGTGCTTGCTGTCGCGAGTGGGGGGAGCTGTTTTTT. Its translation: CSACCREWGELFF.

This clonotype was found a few times. The chain uses TRBV7-2 and TRBJ1-2; D is unclear. Trimming left V 6 bases short and J 3 bases short, with 23 bases between. The germline CDR1 and CDR2 sequences are SGHTA and FQGNSA. The CDR3 length is 17 residues. CDR3 amino acids: CASSSGLGNAIYYGYTF. CDR3 sequence (DNA): TGTGCCAGCAGTTCAGGACTGGGAAATGCTATTTACTATGGCTACACCTTC.

This clonotype has a handful of counts. The genes are TRBV7-9 and TRBJ2-7; no definite D call. The CDR3 is 13 residues long. The germline gives CDR1 SEHNR, CDR2 FQNEAQ (reference sequence). V gave up 5 bases and J gave up 9 bases, with 17 bases separating them. The CDR3 DNA reads TGTGCCAGCAGCACCAGCCCGGTTCTCGGGCAGTACTTC. Translating gives CASSTSPVLGQYF.

V and J are TRBV27 and TRBJ1-1; unclear D gene. Germline CDR1 MNHEY, CDR2 SMNVEV (reference sequence). This CDR3 has 15 residues. V was cut by 6 bases and J by 0 bases, with 14 bases left in between. CDR3 sequence reads: CASRGTVYMNTEAFF. The CDR3 DNA reads as TGTGCCAGCAGGGGCACAGTTTATATGAACACTGAAGCTTTCTTT.

This clonotype has only a few counts. In DNA, the CDR3 is TGTGCCAGCAGTTACTCGGGTGGGCAGGCAAGTGGCTACACCTTC. This translates into CASSYSGGQASGYTF. The chain combines TRBV6-5 with TRBJ1-2; D call uncertain. The CDR3 extends over 15 amino acids. From germline, CDR1 is MNHEY and CDR2 SVGAGI. Trimming cost V 0 bases and J 7 bases, with 15 bases left between them.

This clonotype was seen repeatedly, ten times or more. The chain is built from TRBV7-3 and TRBJ2-2; D unresolved. The CDR3 loop spans 14 amino acids. The V end was cut by 2 bases, the J end by 6 bases, with 10 bases between. The V gene's germline CDR1 is SGHTA and CDR2 FQGTGA. CDR3 amino acids: CASSLVPAAGELFF. DNA for the CDR3: TGTGCCAGCAGCTTAGTCCCAGCAGCCGGGGAGCTGTTTTTT.

V gene TRBV5-1 combines with J gene TRBJ2-3, with no clear D. V was pared by 0 bases and J by 0 bases, with 8 bases between. The CDR3 is made up of 15 amino acids. The germline gives CDR1 SGHRS, CDR2 YFSETQ. DNA of the CDR3: TGCGCCAGCAGCTTGGGGCTAACTAGCACAGATACGCAGTATTTT. It specifies CASSLGLTSTDTQYF.

Many counts were recorded for this clonotype. The CDR3 loop is CASSLGQGGQPQHF. CDR3 coding DNA: TGTGCCAGCAGCTTGGGGCAGGGGGGTCAGCCCCAGCATTTT. V is TRBV7-9 and J is TRBJ1-5; 7 bases fit TRBD1. J gave up 6 bases and V 3 bases, and 5 bases lay outside the gene matches. Germline V gives CDR1 SEHNR, CDR2 FQNEAQ (reference sequence). This CDR3 contains 14 residues.

The chain is built from TRBV20-1 and TRBJ2-3; 13 bases align to TRBD2. V lost 6 bases to trimming and J lost 1 base; unmatched junction nucleotides: 4. Germline-derived CDR1 and CDR2 are DFQATT and SNEGSKA (reference sequence). The CDR3 has 15 residues. In DNA form, the CDR3 reads TGCAGTGCCCCAGGGACTAGCGGGGGCACAGATACGCAGTATTTT. Its translation is CSAPGTSGGTDTQYF.

This clonotype was counted between two and nine times. One end of the junction does not line up with germline, which may come from a read error. The chain uses TRBV7-2 and TRBJ1-1; D remains ambiguous. CDR1 is SGHTA and CDR2 is FQGNSA in the germline V gene. The CDR3 has 13 residues. This CDR3 reads CASSSTRTTEVFF. DNA of the CDR3: TGTGCCAGCAGCTCGACGCGAACCACTGAAGTTTTCTTT.

The chain combines TRBV3-1 with TRBJ2-3; 9 bases align to TRBD2. J gave up 0 bases and V 0 bases, and 13 bases lay outside the gene matches. Looked up from germline, CDR1 is LGHDT and CDR2 is YNNKEL (reference sequence). The CDR3 contains 20 residues. DNA of the CDR3: TGTGCCAGCAGCCAAGATCTTCCAGCGGGGGGCACAGCTAGCACAGATACGCAGTATTTT. It yields the protein CASSQDLPAGGTASTDTQYF.

This chain joins TRBV6-4 and TRBJ1-1; D is unresolved. The CDR3 is 14 residues long. Trimming shortened V by 2 bases and J by 1 base, and 8 bases separated the two germline ends. Germline V gene data show CDR1 as MRHNA and CDR2 as SNTAGT. The CDR3 DNA follows: TGTGCCAGCAGTGACCTGGAGAGGAACACTGAAGCTTTCTTT. Protein product: CASSDLERNTEAFF.

This clonotype has more than one count but fewer than ten. This chain connects TRBV5-1 to TRBJ2-2; maybe TRBD1 (6 bases). The CDR3 runs to 16 residues. The V end was cut by 4 bases, the J end by 3 bases, with 16 bases between. Germline V gene lookup returns CDR1 SGHRS and CDR2 YFSETQ. Written as DNA, the CDR3 is TGCGCCAGCAGCATCCTCGACAGGACATACACCGGGGAGCTGTTTTTT. Amino acids: CASSILDRTYTGELFF.

This clonotype was counted at least ten times. The chain has TRBV6-6 and TRBJ2-1; possibly TRBD1 for D (6 bases). Germline V gene sequence: CDR1 MNHNY, CDR2 SVGAGI (reference sequence). CDR3 length equals 11 residues. V lost 7 bases and J lost 9, with 10 bases in between. Here the CDR3 reads CASTEGGEQFF. The CDR3 DNA reads TGTGCCAGCACCGAAGGGGGTGAGCAGTTCTTC.

This clonotype has at least ten counts. The gene calls are TRBV7-8 and TRBJ1-5; 7 nucleotides align to TRBD1. The CDR3 consists of 16 residues. CDR1 is SGHVS, CDR2 FQNEAQ, per germline. V lost 5 bases, J lost 1 base, and 8 bases stayed unmatched. The CDR3 DNA sequence: TGTGCCAGCAGCAGTGGAGGGGGCGGAAGCAATCAGCCCCAGCATTTT. It yields the protein CASSSGGGGSNQPQHF.

The chain recombines TRBV5-4 with TRBJ2-1; D is ambiguous. The germline V and J ends were trimmed by 2 bases and 7 bases, with 10 bases remaining between them. There are 13 residues in the CDR3. Germline lookup yields CDR1 SGHNT and CDR2 YYREEE (reference sequence). The CDR3 sequence: CASSLTLENEQFF. The CDR3 coding sequence is TGTGCCAGCAGCTTAACCCTAGAGAATGAGCAGTTCTTC.

This clonotype was detected many times. The rearrangement uses TRBV20-1 and TRBJ2-5; 8 positions agree with TRBD2. Looked up from germline, CDR1 is DFQATT and CDR2 is SNEGSKA (reference sequence). The V segment lost 4 bases and the J segment 2 bases; nucleotides outside the gene matches: 6. The length of the CDR3 is 14 residues. The CDR3 spells CSATRLALQETQYF. In DNA form, the CDR3 reads TGCAGTGCTACCCGACTAGCGCTTCAAGAGACCCAGTACTTC.

The genes are TRBV7-6 and TRBJ1-1; D unresolved. The CDR3 covers 14 residues. The V gene's germline CDR1 is SGHVS and CDR2 FNYEAQ. The V end was cut by 1 base, the J end by 2 bases, with 8 bases between. The CDR3 nucleotides read TGTGCCAGCAGCTTAGAACCGTACAACACTGAAGCTTTCTTT. Translation: CASSLEPYNTEAFF.

V usage is TRBV21-1 and J usage is TRBJ1-1; the D call TRBD1 from the table was never checked on the DNA. TRBV21-1 is an annotated pseudogene. CDR3 length equals 14 residues. Here the CDR3 reads CASSKEGTNTEAFF. In DNA, the CDR3 is TGTGCCAGCAGCAAAGAAGGGACGAACACTGAAGCTTTCTTT.

The sample holds a few counts of this clonotype. The chain employs TRBV6-2 or TRBV6-3 and TRBJ2-2, with 7 nucleotides matching TRBD1. The CDR3 contains 15 residues. Trimming cost V 6 bases and J 3 bases; bases outside gene matches: 7. The germline V gene encodes CDR1 MNHEY and CDR2 SVGEGT. CDR3 in amino acids: CASRWLGGDTGELFF. DNA for the CDR3: TGTGCCAGCAGGTGGCTAGGGGGCGACACCGGGGAGCTGTTTTTT.

This clonotype was seen a handful of times. The chain combines TRBV12-3 or TRBV12-4 with TRBJ2-1; 8 nucleotides align to TRBD2. CDR3 size: 16 residues. V was pared by 3 bases and J by 0 bases, with 4 bases of the junction left unmatched. The CDR3 spells CASSFNAGGSYNEQFF. In DNA form, the CDR3 reads TGTGCCAGCAGTTTCAATGCGGGGGGCTCCTACAATGAGCAGTTCTTC.